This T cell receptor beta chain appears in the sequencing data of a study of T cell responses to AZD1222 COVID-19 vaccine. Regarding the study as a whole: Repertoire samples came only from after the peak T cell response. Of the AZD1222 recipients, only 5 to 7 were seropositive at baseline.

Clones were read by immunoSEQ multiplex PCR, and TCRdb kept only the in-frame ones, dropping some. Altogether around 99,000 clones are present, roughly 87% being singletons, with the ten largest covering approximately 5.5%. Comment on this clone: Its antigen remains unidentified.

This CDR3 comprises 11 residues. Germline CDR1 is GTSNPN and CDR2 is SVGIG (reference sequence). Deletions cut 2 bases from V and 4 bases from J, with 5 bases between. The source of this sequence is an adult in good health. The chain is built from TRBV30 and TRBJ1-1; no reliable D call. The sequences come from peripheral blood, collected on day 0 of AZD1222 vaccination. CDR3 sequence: CAWSMSTEAFF. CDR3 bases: TGTGCCTGGAGTATGTCCACTGAAGCTTTCTTT.